This T cell receptor (beta chain) was profiled in a study of graft-versus-host responses after intestinal transplantation. The wider study: Recipients underwent multivisceral, liver-intestinal, or isolated intestinal transplants. All of the recipients had induction that used anti-thymocyte globulin, then tacrolimus and steroids for roughly three years.

Study outcomes and limitations: The marrow of recipients harbored GvH clones, and ileum or blood showed some of them first. Early after transplant, HvG clones declined as circulating GvH clones peaked.

The protocol was immunoSEQ multiplex PCR, while the TCRdb copy is restricted to in-frame clones and leaves out a portion. The sample has 60,000 to 90,000 clones, 90% seen once; the top ten hold roughly 1.3%. Details on this clone: Its antigen is currently unknown.

The CDR3 is 17 residues long. V was clipped by 4 bases and J by 4 bases; unmatched bases: 12. CDR1 and CDR2 (germline): PRHDT, FYEKMQ (reference sequence). This clonotype was obtained from a human donor who received an intestinal transplant. The chain combines TRBV13 with TRBJ2-3, with 9 bases that match TRBD2. The material sequenced was unstimulated CD8+ T cells sorted from spleen or lymph node cells, taken before intestinal transplant. This CDR3 is CASSSGQAGGGSDTQYF. CDR3 sequence (DNA): TGTGCCAGCAGCTCAGGCCAAGCGGGGGGCGGCTCAGATACGCAGTATTTT. Based on the CDR3 plus reference TRBV13 and TRBJ2-3, the full variable domain is AAGVIQSPRHLIKEKRETATLKCYPIPRHDTVYWYQQGPGQDPQFLISFYEKMQSDKGSIPDRFSAQQFSDYHSELNMSSLELGDSALYFCASSSGQAGGGSDTQYFGPGTRLTVL.